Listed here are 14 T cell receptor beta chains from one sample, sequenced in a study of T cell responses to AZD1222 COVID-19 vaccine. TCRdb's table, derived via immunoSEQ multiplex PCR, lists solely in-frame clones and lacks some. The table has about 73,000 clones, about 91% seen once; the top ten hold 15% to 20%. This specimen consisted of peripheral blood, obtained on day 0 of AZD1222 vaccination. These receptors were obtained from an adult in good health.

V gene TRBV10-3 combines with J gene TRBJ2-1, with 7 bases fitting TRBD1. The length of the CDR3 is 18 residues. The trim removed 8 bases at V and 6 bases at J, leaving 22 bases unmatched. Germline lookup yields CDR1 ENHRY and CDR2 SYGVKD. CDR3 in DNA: TGTGCCATCGCAGACAGGGCCGGAGGAGCAACAACAAGCAATGAGCAGTTCTTC. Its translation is CAIADRAGGATTSNEQFF.

The CDR3 DNA follows: TGTGCCAGCAGCCCGTACCGGGACAGGAATGAAAAACTGTTTTTT. It is translated as CASSPYRDRNEKLFF. The chain links TRBV3-1 (or the pseudogene TRBV3-2) to TRBJ1-4; 8 positions match TRBD1. V gave up 4 bases and J gave up 5 bases; unmatched junction bases: 6. Germline V lookup: CDR1 LGHDT, CDR2 YNNKEL (reference sequence). The CDR3 is made up of 15 amino acids.

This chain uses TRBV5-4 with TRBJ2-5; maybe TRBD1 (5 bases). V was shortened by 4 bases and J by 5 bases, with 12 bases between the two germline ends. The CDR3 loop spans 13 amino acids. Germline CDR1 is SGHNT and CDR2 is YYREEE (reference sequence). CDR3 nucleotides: TGTGCCAGCAGCCTAGACAACAGGGAGACCCAGTACTTC. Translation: CASSLDNRETQYF.

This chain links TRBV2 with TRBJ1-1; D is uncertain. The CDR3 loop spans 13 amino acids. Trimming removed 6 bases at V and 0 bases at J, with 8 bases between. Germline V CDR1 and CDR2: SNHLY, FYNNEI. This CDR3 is CASRDEMNTEAFF. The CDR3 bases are TGTGCCAGCAGGGACGAAATGAACACTGAAGCTTTCTTT.

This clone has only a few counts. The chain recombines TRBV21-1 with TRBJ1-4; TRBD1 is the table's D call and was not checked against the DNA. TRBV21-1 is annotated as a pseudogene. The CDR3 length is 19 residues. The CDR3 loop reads CASSIPGQTPIATNEKLFF. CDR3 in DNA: TGTGCCAGCAGCATCCCCGGACAGACGCCCATTGCAACTAATGAAAAACTGTTTTTT.

This chain's CDR3 is CASSLTEGSNTGELFF. The CDR3 DNA is TGTGCCAGCTCACTTACGGAGGGGTCGAACACCGGGGAGCTGTTTTTT. The rearrangement links TRBV18 to TRBJ2-2; the D gene is possibly TRBD2 (6 bases). The V gene's germline CDR1 is KGHSH and CDR2 LQKENI. V was trimmed by 4 bases and J by 0 bases, leaving 12 bases between them. The CDR3 length is 16 residues.

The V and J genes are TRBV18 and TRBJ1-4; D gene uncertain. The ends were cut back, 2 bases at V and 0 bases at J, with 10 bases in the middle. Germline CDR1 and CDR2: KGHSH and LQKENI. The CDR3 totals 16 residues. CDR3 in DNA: TGTGCCAGCTCACCAGGGGAAGATACAACTAATGAAAAACTGTTTTTT. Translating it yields CASSPGEDTTNEKLFF.

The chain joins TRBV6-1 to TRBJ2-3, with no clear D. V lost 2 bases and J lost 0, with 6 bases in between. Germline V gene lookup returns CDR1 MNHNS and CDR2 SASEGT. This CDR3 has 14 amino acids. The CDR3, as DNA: TGTGCCAGCAGTGAATTAAGCAGCACAGATACGCAGTATTTT. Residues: CASSELSSTDTQYF.

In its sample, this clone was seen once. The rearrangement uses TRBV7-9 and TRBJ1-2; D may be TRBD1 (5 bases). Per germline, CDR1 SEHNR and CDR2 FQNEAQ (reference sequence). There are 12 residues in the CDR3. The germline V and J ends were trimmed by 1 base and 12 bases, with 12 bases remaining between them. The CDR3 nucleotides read TGTGCCAGCAGCTTAGTCGCAGGGCACCACACCTTC. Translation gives CASSLVAGHHTF.

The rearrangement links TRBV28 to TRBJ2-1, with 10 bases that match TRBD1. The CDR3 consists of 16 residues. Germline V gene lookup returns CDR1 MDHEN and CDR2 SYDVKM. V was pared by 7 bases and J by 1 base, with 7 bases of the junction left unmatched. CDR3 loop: CASTFPGQGSYNEQFF. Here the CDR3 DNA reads TGTGCCAGCACCTTTCCGGGACAGGGGTCCTACAATGAGCAGTTCTTC.

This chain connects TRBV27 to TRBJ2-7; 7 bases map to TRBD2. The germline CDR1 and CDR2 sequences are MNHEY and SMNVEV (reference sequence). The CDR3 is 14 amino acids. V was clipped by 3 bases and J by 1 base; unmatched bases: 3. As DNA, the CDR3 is TGTGCCAGCAGTTTCGGCGGGAGTTCCTACGAGCAGTACTTC. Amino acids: CASSFGGSSYEQYF.

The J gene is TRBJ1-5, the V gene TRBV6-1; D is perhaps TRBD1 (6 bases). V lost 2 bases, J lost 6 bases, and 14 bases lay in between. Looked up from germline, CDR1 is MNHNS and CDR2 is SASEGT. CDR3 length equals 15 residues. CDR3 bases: TGTGCCAGCAGTGAAAGAAGAGGGGGTGGTCAGCCCCAGCATTTT. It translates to CASSERRGGGQPQHF.

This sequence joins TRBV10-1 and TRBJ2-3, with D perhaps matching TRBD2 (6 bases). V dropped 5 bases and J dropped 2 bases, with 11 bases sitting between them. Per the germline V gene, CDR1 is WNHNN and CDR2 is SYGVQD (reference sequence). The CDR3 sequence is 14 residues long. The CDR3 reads CASSPRGLTDTQYF. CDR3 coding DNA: TGCGCCAGCAGTCCGAGGGGACTCACAGATACGCAGTATTTT.

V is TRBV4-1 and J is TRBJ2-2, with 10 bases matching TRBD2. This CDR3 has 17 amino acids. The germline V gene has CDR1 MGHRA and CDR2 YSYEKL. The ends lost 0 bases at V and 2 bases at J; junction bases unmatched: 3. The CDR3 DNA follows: TGCGCCAGCAGCCAAGAATCTAGCGGGGGAAACACCGGGGAGCTGTTTTTT. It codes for CASSQESSGGNTGELFF.